This record covers a single T cell receptor (beta chain). Its antigen is unknown. These data come from a study of cytomegalovirus exposure and HLA in healthy donors. Findings of the study overall: Evidence from a later analysis indicated that most CMV-associated TCR beta chains looked HLA-restricted.

This CDR3 contains 17 residues. V gave up 4 bases and J gave up 5 bases, with 21 bases separating them. Germline CDR1 reads LNHDA; CDR2 reads SQIVND (reference sequence). With 60 Vbeta and 13 Jbeta primers, the PCR was carried out. Assay used: immunoSEQ multiplex PCR; TCRdb lists only in-frame clones, some missing. The sample shows 150,000 to 200,000 clones, around 80% of them seen only once. The V gene is TRBV19, the J gene TRBJ1-5; TRBD1 might be the D (6 bases). Sequencing was carried out using PBMCs. This receptor was taken from a woman under 40 in good health and CMV-seronegative. CDR3: CASSTSGTTKAHQPQHF. CDR3 DNA sequence: TGTGCCAGTAGTACCTCCGGGACAACTAAAGCTCATCAGCCCCAGCATTTT. The whole variable domain, filled in from reference TRBV19 and TRBJ1-5, reads DGGITQSPKYLFRKEGQNVTLSCEQNLNHDAMYWYRQDPGQGLRLIYYSQIVNDFQKGDIAEGYSVSREKKESFPLTVTSAQKNPTAFYLCASSTSGTTKAHQPQHFGDGTRLSIL.